This TCR beta chain originates from a study of T cell responses to AZD1222 COVID-19 vaccine. Second-dose recipients at about 4 or about 12 weeks were treated as one pooled group. TCRdb's copy holds only in-frame clones and misses some; the assay was immunoSEQ multiplex PCR. Seen here are about 160,000 clones, about 90% observed once, and the top ten hold 1% to 1.4%. The CDR3 extends over 14 amino acids. V dropped 8 bases and J dropped 3 bases, with 14 bases sitting between them. Looked up from germline, CDR1 is SGHTA and CDR2 is FQGNSA. The receptor's source is an adult who received the AZD1222 COVID-19 vaccine. This chain uses TRBV7-2 with TRBJ2-1, with a tentative D call TRBD2 (5 bases). The material was peripheral blood, obtained 28 days after the second AZD1222 dose. CDR3 in DNA: TGTGCCAGCCGCCACGGGGAGAGCTACAATGAGCAGTTCTTC. Translation gives CASRHGESYNEQFF.